The rows below give T cell receptor beta chains drawn from one sample of a study of blood T cells in healthy people across ages. Each CDR3 protein gets one entry after TCRdb re-called the 5' RACE reads with MiXCR. This table holds some 700,000 distinct CDR3 sequences, over 20% found once. Sequenced material: blood. Source of these receptors: a man between 70 and 80 years old in good health. The CDR3 runs from the conserved cysteine through the conserved F or W. Fields, in order: V gene, clone size, J gene, D gene, CDR3 DNA, CDR3 protein. The D gene is left open where the match is weak. For some rows the clone size is stated as once, few or many, or as a class when expanded; others skip it.

TRBV5-1	few	TRBJ1-2	NA	TGCGCCAGCAGCTTGGGGGGGGTTCTAAGTGGCTACACCTTC	CASSLGGVLSGYTF
TRBV5-1	NA	TRBJ1-1	NA	TGCGCCAGCAGCTCCCCGAACAGGAACACTGAAGCTTTCTTT	CASSSPNRNTEAFF
TRBV7-2	NA	TRBJ2-3	TRBD2	TGTGCCAGCAGCTTAGCTTCTAGCGGGGGGACCACCACAGATACGCAGTATTTT	CASSLASSGGTTTDTQYF
TRBV4-1	NA	TRBJ2-2	TRBD1	TGCGCCAGCAGCCAACTTCCCGGGACAGCGAACACCGGGGAGCTGTTTTTT	CASSQLPGTANTGELFF
TRBV6-4	NA	TRBJ2-5	NA	TGTGCCAGCAGTGACTCAAGTAATCGCCAGTACTTC	CASSDSSNRQYF
TRBV20-1	once	TRBJ2-1	NA	TGCAGTGCTAGGCACGGGGCCCACTACAATGAGCAGTTCTTC	CSARHGAHYNEQFF
TRBV2	few	TRBJ1-4	NA	TGTACCAGCAGTGGGAGGTTGGATAATGAAAAACTGTTTTTT	CTSSGRLDNEKLFF
TRBV29-1	few	TRBJ1-5	NA	TGCAGCGTTGAAGATGGGACGGGGCCATGGTCCCAGCATTTT	CSVEDGTGPWSQHF
TRBV5-1	many	TRBJ2-1	NA	TGCGCCAGCAGCCGGGACCCGGACAATGAGCAGTTCTTC	CASSRDPDNEQFF
TRBV10-1	few	TRBJ2-3	NA	TGCGCCAGCAGTGGCTCCGGTGGGGCCCATCATACGCAGTATTTT	CASSGSGGAHHTQYF
TRBV11-2	NA	TRBJ2-3	NA	TGTGCCAGCAGCTTACTCGGTGGCGGGGATACGCAGTATTTT	CASSLLGGGDTQYF
TRBV10-3	few	TRBJ1-5	NA	TGTGCCATCAGAGGGGCGTCGGGTCAGCCCCAGCATTTT	CAIRGASGQPQHF
TRBV6-5	few	TRBJ2-3	NA	TGTGCCAGCAGTTACTCATTGCCCCGGGCTCTTTCAGATACGCAGTATTTT	CASSYSLPRALSDTQYF
TRBV5-5	few	TRBJ1-4	TRBD1	TGTGCCAGCAGCCGAAACCCCGGGACAGGGAATGAAAAACTGTTTTTT	CASSRNPGTGNEKLFF
TRBV12-3/TRBV12-4	NA	TRBJ2-2	TRBD2	TGTGCCAGCAGTTTAAACGGGGGGGACACCGGGGAGCTGTTTTTT	CASSLNGGDTGELFF
TRBV28	few	TRBJ1-5	NA	TGTGCCAGCAGAACAATGGGGGAACAGCCCCAGCATTTT	CASRTMGEQPQHF
TRBV28	NA	TRBJ2-1	TRBD2	TGTGCCAGCAGACGTAGCGGGAGTAAGTCCTACAATGAGCAGTTCTTC	CASRRSGSKSYNEQFF
TRBV20-1	once	TRBJ2-2	NA	TGCAGTGCTAGACCACGGGGGGCAGGGCTCACCGGGGAGCTGTTTTTT	CSARPRGAGLTGELFF
TRBV29-1	few	TRBJ2-6	NA	TGCAGCGTTGAAGATCGAGGCGTCTCTGGGGCCAACGTCCTGACTTTC	CSVEDRGVSGANVLTF
TRBV12-3/TRBV12-4	many	TRBJ2-1	TRBD2	TGTGCCAGCAGTACTCTCACTAGCGGGAGTTACAATGAGCAGTTCTTC	CASSTLTSGSYNEQFF
TRBV24-1	NA	TRBJ2-3	NA	TGTGCCACCATGGGGGGGCTGCAGACAGATACGCAGTATTTT	CATMGGLQTDTQYF
TRBV15	NA	TRBJ2-1	TRBD2	TGTGCCACCAGCAGAGATCTGGGGGGGGAGTCTGAGCAGTTCTTC	CATSRDLGGESEQFF
TRBV7-2	few	TRBJ2-3	TRBD2	TGTGCCAGCAGCTTACCGGTCAGCGGGAGAAATACGCAGTATTTT	CASSLPVSGRNTQYF
TRBV19	few	TRBJ1-4	TRBD1	TGTGCCACCAAACCGGGACAGGACAATGAGAAACTGTTTTTT	CATKPGQDNEKLFF
TRBV5-1	NA	TRBJ2-2	TRBD1	TGCGCCAGCAGCTTGGGCTCTTGGGGGACAGTGACCGGGGAGCTGTTTTTT	CASSLGSWGTVTGELFF
TRBV20-1	many	TRBJ2-5	NA	TGCAGTGCTAGACCTAGCTACGGACTCAAAGAGACCCAGTACTTC	CSARPSYGLKETQYF
TRBV12-3/TRBV12-4	few	TRBJ1-5	NA	TGTGCCAGCACCCCAAGTGGGGACCTAAGGCCCCAGCATTTT	CASTPSGDLRPQHF
TRBV9	many	TRBJ1-2	NA	TGTGCCAGCAGCGTAGAGGGGTATGGCTACACCTTC	CASSVEGYGYTF
TRBV12-3/TRBV12-4	NA	TRBJ1-6	NA	TGTGCCAGCAGTTTGGAGCCGCTCCCCCTCCACTTT	CASSLEPLPLHF
TRBV11-2	few	TRBJ2-7	NA	TGTGCCAGCAGCTTAGGGGCAGTCCTCTACGAGCAGTACTTC	CASSLGAVLYEQYF
TRBV7-9	NA	TRBJ2-3	NA	TGTGCCAGCAGCTTAGAGAGGGTGGATACGCAGTATTTT	CASSLERVDTQYF
TRBV5-1	NA	TRBJ2-3	TRBD2	TGCGCCAGCACCCTAGCGGGGGGCCCAGATACGCAGTATTTT	CASTLAGGPDTQYF
TRBV20-1	NA	TRBJ2-7	TRBD1	TGCAGTGCTAGACCACTGACAGGGAACTACGAGCAGTACTTC	CSARPLTGNYEQYF
TRBV14	NA	TRBJ2-1	NA	NA	CASSQEIVGQRLSGQFF
TRBV5-1	NA	TRBJ2-7	TRBD2	TGCGCCAGCACCGCTTGGGCTAGCGGTGGCCACGAGCAGTACTTC	CASTAWASGGHEQYF
TRBV7-8	many	TRBJ1-2	NA	TGTGCCAGCAGCTTAGGAACAGGGACGGGTGGCTACACCTTC	CASSLGTGTGGYTF
TRBV5-1	NA	TRBJ2-3	NA	TGCGCCAGCAGCTTGGGGACTCTAGGAGATACGCAGTATTTT	CASSLGTLGDTQYF
TRBV11-2	many	TRBJ1-2	NA	TGTGCCAGCAGCCCCGCAGGGGACTATGGCTACACCTTC	CASSPAGDYGYTF
TRBV6-5	NA	TRBJ1-2	NA	TGTGCCAGCAGTTACGCTGCGGGGAGGGCACAGGGCTACACCTTC	CASSYAAGRAQGYTF
TRBV15	few	TRBJ2-4	NA	TGTGCCACCAGCAGACCCGGTGGGGTTAACATTCAGTACTTC	CATSRPGGVNIQYF
TRBV14	few	TRBJ1-4	TRBD1	TGTGCCAGCAGCCTACGGACAGGAACTAATGAAAAACTGTTTTTT	CASSLRTGTNEKLFF
TRBV3-1	once	TRBJ2-7	NA	TGTGCCAGCAGCCAAGTGGGGGGCAGTACCTACGAGCAGTACTTC	CASSQVGGSTYEQYF
TRBV13	few	TRBJ1-4	NA	TGTGCCAGCAGCTCCTCAGGGGTGGCTAATGAAAAACTGTTTTTT	CASSSSGVANEKLFF
TRBV5-1	NA	TRBJ2-2	NA	TGCGCCAGCAGCCCTGGCGGCCTAGTGGGGAACACCGGGGAGCTGTTTTTT	CASSPGGLVGNTGELFF
TRBV20-1	NA	TRBJ2-1	NA	TGCAGTGCGCCGCTCTCCGGCTTATGGGGCAATGAGCAGTTCTTC	CSAPLSGLWGNEQFF
TRBV7-9	NA	TRBJ2-3	TRBD2	TGTGCCAGCAGCTTAGGCATAGCGGGGGCGACAGATACGCAGTATTTT	CASSLGIAGATDTQYF
TRBV4-3	NA	TRBJ2-1	TRBD2	TGCGCCAGCAGCCAAGTCAGCGGGACTGAGCAGTTCTTC	CASSQVSGTEQFF
TRBV7-9	NA	TRBJ2-7	NA	TGTGCCAGCAGCTTAATTCAGGGTCCCTACGAGCAGTACTTC	CASSLIQGPYEQYF
TRBV12-3/TRBV12-4	few	TRBJ1-2	NA	TGTGCCAGCAGCGTCCTATTACGCTATGGCTACACCTTC	CASSVLLRYGYTF
TRBV12-3/TRBV12-4	NA	TRBJ1-2	NA	TGTGCCAGCAGTCCCCTCCAAAAGGGCTACACCTTC	CASSPLQKGYTF
TRBV12-3/TRBV12-4	NA	TRBJ2-4	TRBD2	TGTGCCAGCAGCCCCCGGGGGCTAGCGGGTTCTCGAAACATTCAGTACTTC	CASSPRGLAGSRNIQYF
TRBV28	few	TRBJ1-3	NA	TGTGCCAGCAGTTTCGGACAGCCTGGAAACACCATATATTTT	CASSFGQPGNTIYF
TRBV11-2	NA	TRBJ2-1	TRBD2	TGTGCCAGCAGCTTAGTGGGGACTAGCGGCCATGAGCAGTTCTTC	CASSLVGTSGHEQFF
TRBV10-3	NA	TRBJ2-1	TRBD2	TGTGCCATCAGTGACCCGGAAGAGCGGGGGGTGGGTGAGCAGTTCTTC	CAISDPEERGVGEQFF
TRBV5-1	NA	TRBJ2-1	NA	TGCGCCAGCGGCCCGGGGAACAATGAGCAGTTCTTC	CASGPGNNEQFF
TRBV6-2/TRBV6-3	few	TRBJ1-3	NA	TGTGCCAGCAGTTACTCTTCAGGATCCGGCGGAAACACCATATATTTT	CASSYSSGSGGNTIYF
TRBV6-5	few	TRBJ1-2	TRBD1	TGTGCCAGCAGTTACTCCTTATGGGGACAGATAAACTATGGCTACACCTTC	CASSYSLWGQINYGYTF
TRBV12-3/TRBV12-4	many	TRBJ2-7	NA	TGTGCCAGCAGTTACCAATTGGCCGTCGAGCAGTACTTC	CASSYQLAVEQYF
TRBV19	NA	TRBJ1-1	NA	TGTGCCAGTAGTATCGGGACACACAACACTGAAGCTTTCTTT	CASSIGTHNTEAFF
TRBV2	NA	TRBJ2-2	TRBD2	TGTGCCAGCAACTCGGCGGGAGGAATGGCCGGGGAGCTGTTTTTT	CASNSAGGMAGELFF